These 10 T cell receptor beta chains were sequenced from one sample in a study of CD8 T cells in ankylosing spondylitis. TCRdb itself ran the 5' RACE reads through MiXCR, one entry per CDR3 protein. The sample holds 180,000 or so distinct CDR3 sequences, approximately 10% seen once. Sequenced input: blood, either unsorted or a sorted T cell fraction (not recorded which). The source of these receptors is a male donor with ankylosing spondylitis or in good health (not recorded which).

This clonotype has at least ten counts. The rearrangement links TRBV3-1 to TRBJ1-1, with no clear D. The CDR3 runs 14 residues. The V end was cut by 6 bases, the J end by 4 bases, with 15 bases between. Germline-derived CDR1 and CDR2 are LGHDT and YNNKEL (reference sequence). The CDR3 DNA follows: TGTGCCAGCAGGCGATCTACGTGGAGCACTGAAGCTTTCTTT. This sequence encodes CASRRSTWSTEAFF. Drawing the rest from reference TRBV3-1 and TRBJ1-1, the complete variable domain is DTAVSQTPKYLVTQMGNDKSIKCEQNLGHDTMYWYKQDSKKFLKIMFSYNNKELIINETVPNRFSPKSPDKAHLNLHINSLELGDSAVYFCASRRSTWSTEAFFGQGTRLTVV.

This clonotype was observed many times. This sequence joins TRBV5-1 and TRBJ1-2; D gene ambiguous. The length of the CDR3 is 12 residues. Trimming took off 0 bases at V and 8 bases at J, with 8 bases between the two ends. Germline V lookup: CDR1 SGHRS, CDR2 YFSETQ. CDR3 nucleotide sequence: TGCGCCAGCAGCTTGGACGTGGAAGGCTACACCTTC. Amino acid sequence: CASSLDVEGYTF. The full variable domain, completed using reference TRBV5-1 and TRBJ1-2, is KAGVTQTPRYLIKTRGQQVTLSCSPISGHRSVSWYQQTPGQGLQFLFEYFSETQRNKGNFPGRFSGRQFSNSRSEMNVSTLELGDSALYLCASSLDVEGYTFGSGTRLTVV.

The table lists this clonotype with many counts. The rearrangement links TRBV7-9 to TRBJ1-2; D remains ambiguous. Trimming shortened V by 4 bases and J by 3 bases, and 9 bases separated the two germline ends. The CDR3 extends over 13 amino acids. The germline gives CDR1 SEHNR, CDR2 FQNEAQ (reference sequence). DNA for the CDR3: TGTGCCAGCAGCTCATGGGGTGACTATGGCTACACCTTC. Its protein is CASSSWGDYGYTF.

This clonotype was counted ten times or more. This rearrangement joins TRBV6-5 to TRBJ1-4; no clear D. V shed 2 bases and J shed 3 bases, with 16 bases lying between them. Germline values: CDR1 MNHEY, CDR2 SVGAGI. The CDR3 runs to 17 residues. CDR3 residues: CASSYGADQSANEKLFF. In DNA, the CDR3 is TGTGCCAGCAGTTACGGAGCAGATCAATCAGCTAATGAAAAACTGTTTTTT.

This clonotype was recorded many times. The chain recombines TRBV5-6 with TRBJ2-1; the match to TRBD2 covers 7 bases. With 2 bases clipped from V and 0 bases from J, the junction kept 5 bases outside the gene matches. The germline CDR1 and CDR2 sequences are SGHDT and YYEEEE. This CDR3 spans 16 amino acids. The DNA of the CDR3 is TGTGCCAGCAGCTTTTTAGCGGGTATCTCCTACAATGAGCAGTTCTTC. The encoded protein is CASSFLAGISYNEQFF.

The rearrangement joins TRBV7-8 to TRBJ1-1; D may be TRBD1 (6 bases). Looked up from germline, CDR1 is SGHVS and CDR2 is FQNEAQ. The V gene lost 5 bases and the J gene lost 14 bases, with 21 bases spanning the gap. The CDR3 extends over 13 amino acids. CDR3: CASSPRGQSEGFF. In nucleotides, the CDR3 is TGTGCCAGCAGCCCTCGGGGGCAGTCGGAAGGATTCTTT. Drawing the rest from reference TRBV7-8 and TRBJ1-1, the complete variable domain is GAGVSQSPRYKVAKRGQDVALRCDPISGHVSLFWYQQALGQGPEFLTYFQNEAQLDKSGLPSDRFFAERPEGSVSTLKIQRTQQEDSAVYLCASSPRGQSEGFFGQGTRLTVV.

The chain combines TRBV18 with TRBJ1-1; 8 bases fit TRBD1. Per germline, CDR1 KGHSH and CDR2 LQKENI. This CDR3 has 15 residues. After removal of 3 bases from V and 6 bases from J, the junction contained 9 bases not matched to a gene. The CDR3 is CASSPRATGEAEAFF. In DNA, the CDR3 is TGTGCCAGCTCACCTCGAGCGACAGGGGAGGCTGAAGCTTTCTTT.

This clonotype was detected ten times or more. The rearrangement joins TRBV27 to TRBJ1-5; a possible D gene is TRBD1 (5 bases). In germline, CDR1 is MNHEY, CDR2 SMNVEV (reference sequence). The CDR3 contains 14 residues. Trimming pared 8 bases from V and 3 bases from J, leaving 14 bases between. The CDR3 DNA follows: TGTGCCAGCTGGGGACGGAGGAACAATCAGCCCCAGCATTTT. Translated, it gives CASWGRRNNQPQHF.

This clonotype has a handful of counts. This chain connects TRBV5-1 to TRBJ2-5, with D maybe TRBD2 (5 bases). Germline-derived CDR1 and CDR2 are SGHRS and YFSETQ. V was cut by 7 bases and J by 2 bases, with 12 bases left in between. This CDR3 has 13 residues. The CDR3 protein is CASGATTQETQYF. The CDR3 DNA reads as TGCGCCAGCGGAGCGACTACACAAGAGACCCAGTACTTC.

This clonotype was counted ten times or more. V is TRBV5-1 and J is TRBJ2-3, with a tentative D call TRBD2 (5 bases). Trimming removed 0 bases at V and 0 bases at J, with 11 bases between. CDR3 length: 16 residues. From germline, CDR1 is SGHRS and CDR2 YFSETQ. CDR3 nucleotides: TGCGCCAGCAGCTTGGCCTCGCAGCGGAGCACAGATACGCAGTATTTT. It codes for CASSLASQRSTDTQYF.